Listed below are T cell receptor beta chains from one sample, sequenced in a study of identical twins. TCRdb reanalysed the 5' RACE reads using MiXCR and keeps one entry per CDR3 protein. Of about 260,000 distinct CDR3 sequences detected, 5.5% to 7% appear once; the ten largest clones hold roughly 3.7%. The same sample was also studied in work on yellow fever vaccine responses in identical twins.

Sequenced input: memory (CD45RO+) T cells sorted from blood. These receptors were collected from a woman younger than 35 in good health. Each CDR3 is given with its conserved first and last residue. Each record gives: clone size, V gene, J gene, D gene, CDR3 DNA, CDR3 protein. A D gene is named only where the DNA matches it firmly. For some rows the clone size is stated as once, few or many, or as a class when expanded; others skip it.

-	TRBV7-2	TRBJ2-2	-	TGTGCCAGCAGCTTAGGACAGGTCACCGGGGAGCTGTTTTTT	CASSLGQVTGELFF
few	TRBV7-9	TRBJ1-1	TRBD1	TGTGCCAGCACACAGGGGAGTGAAGCTTTCTTT	CASTQGSEAFF
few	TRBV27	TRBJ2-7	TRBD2	TGTGCCAGCAGTTTGTGGGCCGGGGGGGCCTACGAGCAGTACTTC	CASSLWAGGAYEQYF
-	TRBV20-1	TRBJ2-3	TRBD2	TGCAGTGCTCGAAACGGGGGGGCAGACACAGATACGCAGTATTTT	CSARNGGADTDTQYF
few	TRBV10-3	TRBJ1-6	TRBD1	TGTGCCATCAGTGGGACAGGGAATTCACCCCTCCACTTT	CAISGTGNSPLHF
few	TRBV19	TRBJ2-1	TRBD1	TGTGCCAGTAGTAGGCGACAGGGGCGAACGTACAATGAGCAGTTCTTC	CASSRRQGRTYNEQFF
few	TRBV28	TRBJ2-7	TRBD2	TGTGCCAGTTTAGCGGGAGGCTTCTACGAGCAGTACTTC	CASLAGGFYEQYF
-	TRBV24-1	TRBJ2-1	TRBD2	TGTGGCACCAGTGATTTGCTCACCGGACTAGCGGGAGGGCAGATCTACAATGAGCAGTTCTTC	CGTSDLLTGLAGGQIYNEQFF
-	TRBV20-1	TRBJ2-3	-	TGCAGTGCGGGGCCCCGTCTCACAGATACGCAGTATTTT	CSAGPRLTDTQYF
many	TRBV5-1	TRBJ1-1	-	TGCGCCAGCAGCTTGGTATTCGACACCTCCGAAGCTTTCTTT	CASSLVFDTSEAFF
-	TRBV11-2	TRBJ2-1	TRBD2	TGTGCCAGCAGCTTAGGTTCACTAGCGGGGGGCGGATACAATGAGCAGTTCTTC	CASSLGSLAGGGYNEQFF
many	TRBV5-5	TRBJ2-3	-	TGTGCCAGCAGCTTGGTTGCCAGGCATGACACAGATACGCAGTATTTT	CASSLVARHDTDTQYF
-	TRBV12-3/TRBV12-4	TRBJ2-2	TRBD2	TGTGCCAGCTGTGAAAAAGCATGGACTAGCGGGAACACCGGGGAGCTGTTTTTT	CASCEKAWTSGNTGELFF
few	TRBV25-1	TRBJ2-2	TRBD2	TGTGCCAGCAGCGGGAGGAGCACCGGGGAGCTGTTTTTT	CASSGRSTGELFF
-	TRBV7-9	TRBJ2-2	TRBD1	TGTGCCAGCAGCTACGGGGACAGGAACACCGGGGAGCTGTTTTTT	CASSYGDRNTGELFF
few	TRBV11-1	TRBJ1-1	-	TGTGCCAGCAGCTTTACAGCAAACACTGAAGCTTTCTTT	CASSFTANTEAFF
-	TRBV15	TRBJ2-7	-	TGTGCCACCAGCAGAGATCCGGCAGGGGACTACGAGCAGTACTTC	CATSRDPAGDYEQYF
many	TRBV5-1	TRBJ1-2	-	TGCGCCAGCAGCTTGCAAGGGTATGGCTACACCTTC	CASSLQGYGYTF
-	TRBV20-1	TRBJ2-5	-	TGCAGTGCTAGTCCCCCCCAGATCCCGGACGAGACCCAGTACTTC	CSASPPQIPDETQYF
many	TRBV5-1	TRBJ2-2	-	TGCGCCAGCACACCGGGACAAACTAACACCGGGGAGCTGTTTTTT	CASTPGQTNTGELFF
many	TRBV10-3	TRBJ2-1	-	TGTGCCATCAGTGAGTCGACTACCTACAATGAGCAGTTCTTC	CAISESTTYNEQFF
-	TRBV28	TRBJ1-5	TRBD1	TGTGCCAGCAGATTGCCCGGGACAGGGGGTCGTAGGAATCAGCCCCAGCATTTT	CASRLPGTGGRRNQPQHF
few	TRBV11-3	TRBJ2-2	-	TGTGCCAGCAGCTTTTCCCACGGGGAGCTGTTTTTT	CASSFSHGELFF
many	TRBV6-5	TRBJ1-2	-	TGTGCCAGCAGTTCCCCTCTGGGCCGGTATGGCTACACCTTC	CASSSPLGRYGYTF
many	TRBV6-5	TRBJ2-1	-	TGTGCCAGCAGTTATAAGGGGGGTACCTACAATGAGCAGTTCTTC	CASSYKGGTYNEQFF
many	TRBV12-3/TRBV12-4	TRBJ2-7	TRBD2	TGTGCCAGCAGTTTACAAGAGCGGGGTACCTACGAGCAGTACTTC	CASSLQERGTYEQYF
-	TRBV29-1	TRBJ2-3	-	TGCAGCGTTGAGTGGCAGGGCCACCTAACCTATACGCAGTATTTT	CSVEWQGHLTYTQYF
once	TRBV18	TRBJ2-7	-	TGTGCCAGCTCCCCACCGTCGGGACCATCCTACGAGCAGTACTTC	CASSPPSGPSYEQYF
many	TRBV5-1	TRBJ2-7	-	TGCGCCAGCAGCTTGGCCAACGGCGGGATAAACGAGCAGTACTTC	CASSLANGGINEQYF
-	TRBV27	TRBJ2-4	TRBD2	TGTGCCAGCAGTTTGGGACTAGGGTTCGTTCAGTACTTC	CASSLGLGFVQYF
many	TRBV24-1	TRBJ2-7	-	TGTGCCGTAGGGGGATCCGGGACATACGAGCAGTACTTC	CAVGGSGTYEQYF
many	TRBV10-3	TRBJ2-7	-	TGTGCCATCAGCGGCGCCTACGAGCAGTACTTC	CAISGAYEQYF
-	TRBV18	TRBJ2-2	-	TGTGCCAGCTCACCACCGGGCGGGGCCACCGGGGAGCTGTTTTTT	CASSPPGGATGELFF
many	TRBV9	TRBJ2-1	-	TGTGCCAGCAGCGTAGTAGGGCTGGCAGCTGAGCAGTTCTTC	CASSVVGLAAEQFF
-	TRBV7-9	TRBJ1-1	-	TGTGCCAGCAGCTTAAACAGTGGGTGGACTGAAGCTTTCTTT	CASSLNSGWTEAFF
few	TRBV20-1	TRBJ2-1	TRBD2	TGCAGTGCTAGGGGACTAGCGGGAGCCTCGGGCAATGAGCAGTTCTTC	CSARGLAGASGNEQFF
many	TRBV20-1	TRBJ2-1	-	TGCAGTGCTAGGCTAGCGAATGGGAATGAGCAGTTCTTC	CSARLANGNEQFF
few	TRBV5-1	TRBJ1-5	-	TGCGCCAGCAGCTTGGCTGGACAGCGCAATCAGCCCCAGCATTTT	CASSLAGQRNQPQHF
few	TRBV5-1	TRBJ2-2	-	TGCGCCAGCAGCTTGGGTGATGGGAGCTGGCACGGGGAGCTGTTTTTT	CASSLGDGSWHGELFF
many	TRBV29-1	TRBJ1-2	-	TGCAGCGTTGGATCAGGAGGGGCTAACTATGGCTACACCTTC	CSVGSGGANYGYTF
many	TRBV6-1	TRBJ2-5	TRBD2	TGTGCCAGCAGTGCTTCTAGCGGCCAAGAGACCCAGTACTTC	CASSASSGQETQYF